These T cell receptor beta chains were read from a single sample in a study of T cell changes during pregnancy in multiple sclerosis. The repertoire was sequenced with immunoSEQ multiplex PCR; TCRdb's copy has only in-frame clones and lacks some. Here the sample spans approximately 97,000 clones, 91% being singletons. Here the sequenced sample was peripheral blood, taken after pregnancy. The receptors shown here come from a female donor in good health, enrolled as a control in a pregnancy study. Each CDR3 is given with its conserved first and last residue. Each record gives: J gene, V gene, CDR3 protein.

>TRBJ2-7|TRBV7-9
CASSRSYYEQYF
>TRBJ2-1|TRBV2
CASRAGTGSYNEQFF
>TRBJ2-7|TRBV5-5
CASSPSSYEQYF
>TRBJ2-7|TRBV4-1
CASSPRTGSWPFIF
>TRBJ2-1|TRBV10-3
CAISETGQGGNEQFF
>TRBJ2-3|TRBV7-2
CASSVSGGNTDTQYF
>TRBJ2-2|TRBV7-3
CASSLGRGTGAGELFF
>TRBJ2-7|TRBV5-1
CASSLDAGNYEQYF
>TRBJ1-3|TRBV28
CASLSGPGNTIYF
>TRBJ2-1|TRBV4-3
CASSQDSPGISEQFF
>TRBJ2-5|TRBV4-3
CASSFASGGVETQYF
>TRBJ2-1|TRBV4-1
CASSQGRRRGVRDEQFF
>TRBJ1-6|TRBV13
CASSPGQGASYNSPLHF
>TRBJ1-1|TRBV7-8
CASSSLRQGDMNTEAFF
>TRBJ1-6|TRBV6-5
CASSYGGNNSPLHF
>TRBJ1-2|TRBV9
CASSVVDRGSKGGYTF
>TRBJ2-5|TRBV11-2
CASRLSAGAQETQYF
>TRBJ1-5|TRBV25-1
CASSPSTGVQPQHF
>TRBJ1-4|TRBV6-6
CASDRGGYEKLFF
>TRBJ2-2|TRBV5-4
CASSPGWAGELFF